Detailed here is one T cell receptor beta chain. Some clones are missing from TCRdb's copy, which holds only in-frame ones; the method was immunoSEQ multiplex PCR. The repertoire holds 380,000 or so clones, with less than 90% as singletons. Deletions cut 2 bases from V and 1 base from J, with 5 bases between. The germline V gene has CDR1 KGHSH and CDR2 LQKENI. This CDR3 is 13 amino acids long. The data originate from a study of Ad26.COV2.S vaccination and SARS-CoV-2 variants. Treatment meaning: around 19 received Ad26.COV2.S at low or high dose, single or two shots; about 5 received placebo; per-sample allocation not given. Collection of samples fell on day 63 after the first vaccine or placebo injection.

This receptor was identified in a person aged 18-65 years who received the Ad26.COV2.S COVID-19 vaccine or a placebo. The chain joins TRBV18 to TRBJ2-5, with D unclear. The material was peripheral blood, obtained in a trial of Ad26.COV2.S vaccine versus placebo. In DNA form, the CDR3 reads TGTGCCAGCTCACCATCCATCCAAGAGACCCAGTACTTC. It encodes CASSPSIQETQYF.